This T cell receptor beta chain comes out of a study of T cell changes during pregnancy in multiple sclerosis. Generated by immunoSEQ multiplex PCR, the TCRdb table keeps only in-frame clones and is missing some. The sample includes more than 40,000 clones, 80% to 95% of them seen just once. The CDR3 contains 16 residues. J was trimmed by 0 bases and V by 3 bases; bases with no gene match: 5. Germline V CDR1 and CDR2: SGDLS, YYNGEE. J is TRBJ2-2 and V is TRBV9; 7 bases line up with TRBD1. Sequenced here: CD8+ T cells from peripheral blood mononuclear cells, sampled after pregnancy. The receptor was isolated from a female donor with multiple sclerosis, enrolled in a pregnancy study. CDR3: CASSGTGDTNTGELFF. The CDR3, as DNA: TGTGCCAGCAGCGGAACAGGGGACACGAACACCGGGGAGCTGTTTTTT.